These 27 T cell receptor beta chains came from one sample sequenced in a study of blood T cell repertoires in COVID-19. Assay: immunoSEQ multiplex PCR; the TCRdb copy retains only in-frame clones and omits some. The data hold 150,000 to 200,000 clones, with around 80% observed a single time. The sample comprised peripheral blood. The receptors here all came from an older man with active or convalescent COVID-19.

The chain joins TRBV7-9 to TRBJ2-2, with TRBD2 identical over 7 bases. Germline assignment: CDR1 SEHNR and CDR2 FQNEAQ (reference sequence). V gave up 4 bases and J gave up 7 bases; unmatched junction bases: 3. This CDR3 region has 13 residues. The CDR3 region is CASSSGGNGELFF. CDR3 coding DNA: TGTGCCAGCAGCTCCGGGGGGAACGGGGAGCTGTTTTTT.

The chain uses TRBV25-1 and TRBJ2-5; 7 nucleotides align to TRBD2. After removal of 4 bases from V and 2 bases from J, the junction contained 4 bases not matched to a gene. The germline V gene encodes CDR1 MGHDK and CDR2 SYGVNS. The CDR3 contains 14 residues. The CDR3 coding sequence is TGTGCCAGCAGTGCAGCTAGCGGACAAGAGACCCAGTACTTC. It translates to CASSAASGQETQYF. Complete variable domain (other parts from reference TRBV25-1 and TRBJ2-5): EADIYQTPRYLVIGTGKKITLECSQTMGHDKMYWYQQDPGMELHLIHYSYGVNSTEKGDLSSESTVSRIRTEHFPLTLESARPSHTSQYLCASSAASGQETQYFGPGTRLLVL.

The gene calls are TRBV18 and TRBJ2-2; 10 bases are a match to TRBD1. With 4 bases clipped from V and 3 bases from J, the junction kept 2 bases outside the gene matches. Germline-derived CDR1 and CDR2 are KGHSH and LQKENI. CDR3 length equals 15 residues. This CDR3 is CASSRDRGHTGELFF. Written as DNA, the CDR3 is TGTGCCAGCTCACGAGACAGGGGGCACACCGGGGAGCTGTTTTTT.

The sample holds a few counts of this clone. The J gene is TRBJ1-5, the V gene TRBV5-1; D is undetermined. Trimming removed 4 bases from V and 2 bases from J, with 7 bases in between. Germline loops: CDR1 SGHRS, CDR2 YFSETQ. The CDR3 consists of 13 residues. The CDR3 DNA reads as TGCGCCAGCAGCCCCCTTGGCAATCAGCCCCAGCATTTT. It specifies CASSPLGNQPQHF.

The V gene is TRBV5-4, the J gene TRBJ2-3, with D possibly being TRBD2 (6 bases). This CDR3 contains 13 residues. Germline CDR1 is SGHNT and CDR2 is YYREEE (reference sequence). V gave up 5 bases and J gave up 2 bases, with 9 bases separating them. CDR3 loop: CASSAGTTDTQYF. For the CDR3, the DNA is TGTGCCAGCAGTGCGGGGACCACAGATACGCAGTATTTT.

This clone appeared a single time. The rearrangement joins TRBV6-6 to TRBJ2-7; 10 bases line up with TRBD1. After removal of 2 bases from V and 1 base from J, the junction contained 5 bases not matched to a gene. The CDR3 runs to 16 residues. Germline V gene data show CDR1 as MNHNY and CDR2 as SVGAGI (reference sequence). CDR3 nucleotide sequence: TGTGCCAGCAGTTACCCGACGGGACAGGGGTCCTACGAGCAGTACTTC. Encoded protein: CASSYPTGQGSYEQYF.

This clone showed up just once. Other DNA sequences within the sample encode an identical CDR3. The J gene is TRBJ1-1, the V gene TRBV30; maybe TRBD1 (6 bases). Germline V CDR1 and CDR2: GTSNPN, SVGIG (reference sequence). This CDR3 comprises 13 residues. V dropped 5 bases and J dropped 3 bases, with 13 bases sitting between them. CDR3 in amino acids: CAWSRGLDTEAFF. CDR3 sequence (DNA): TGTGCCTGGTCCAGGGGTCTGGACACTGAAGCTTTCTTT.

The J gene is TRBJ2-7, the V gene TRBV3-1 (or the pseudogene TRBV3-2); TRBD2 matches 9 bases. From germline, CDR1 is LGHDT and CDR2 YNNKEL (reference sequence). The CDR3 loop spans 14 amino acids. After removal of 4 bases from V and 1 base from J, the junction contained 2 bases not matched to a gene. CDR3 DNA sequence: TGTGCCAGCAGCCTTAGCGGGGGATCCTACGAGCAGTACTTC. It is translated as CASSLSGGSYEQYF.

The chain recombines TRBV18 with TRBJ2-7; D not resolved. The CDR3 loop spans 13 amino acids. Germline assignment: CDR1 KGHSH and CDR2 LQKENI. Trimming cost V 2 bases and J 2 bases, with 7 bases left between them. The CDR3 DNA reads TGTGCCAGCTCACCAAGTGAGCCCTACGAGCAGTACTTC. Translation gives CASSPSEPYEQYF.

The J gene is TRBJ1-4, the V gene TRBV18, with TRBD1 matching over 7 bases. This CDR3 region has 14 residues. The germline V gene has CDR1 KGHSH and CDR2 LQKENI. The V segment lost 2 bases and the J segment 5 bases; nucleotides outside the gene matches: 2. In DNA form, the CDR3 reads TGTGCCAGCTCACCAGGACAGGTCAATGAAAAACTGTTTTTT. The encoded protein is CASSPGQVNEKLFF.

CDR3 in amino acids: CASSLAGNQPQHF. Written as DNA, the CDR3 is TGTGCCAGCAGCTTGGCAGGGAATCAGCCCCAGCATTTT. The chain couples TRBV5-8 to TRBJ1-5, with D tentatively TRBD1 (5 bases). Trimming cost V 0 bases and J 4 bases, with 5 bases left between them. The CDR3 is 13 amino acids. Germline values: CDR1 SGHTS, CDR2 YDEGEE. The full variable domain, its missing parts supplied by reference TRBV5-8 and TRBJ1-5, is EAGVTQSPTHLIKTRGQQATLRCSPISGHTSVYWYQQALGLGLQFLLWYDEGEERNRGNFPPRFSGRQFPNYSSELNVNALELEDSALYLCASSLAGNQPQHFGDGTRLSIL.

The V call is TRBV15, the J call TRBJ2-3; 9 bases align to TRBD1. The length of the CDR3 is 15 residues. Germline CDR1 and CDR2: LNHNV and YYDKDF (reference sequence). V lost 3 bases, J lost 4 bases, and 5 bases stayed unmatched. CDR3 amino acids: CATSRGGQGADTQYF. The CDR3 DNA reads TGTGCCACCAGCAGGGGGGGACAGGGTGCAGATACGCAGTATTTT.

The chain couples TRBV12-3 or TRBV12-4 to TRBJ2-1; maybe TRBD2 (6 bases). V was trimmed by 4 bases and J by 8 bases, leaving 9 bases between them. The CDR3 runs 12 residues. CDR3 in DNA: TGTGCCAGCAGTTCCACGGGAGATGAGCAGTTCTTC. It specifies CASSSTGDEQFF.

This clone was seen a handful of times. The rearrangement uses TRBV4-1 and TRBJ2-3; a possible D gene is TRBD2 (6 bases). Germline-derived CDR1 and CDR2 are MGHRA and YSYEKL. The CDR3 is 19 residues long. The V and J ends lost 4 bases and 2 bases respectively, with 25 bases between them. The CDR3 region has the DNA TGCGCCAGCAGCCTCCGCTTTTTCCCGGGACTGTTTAACACAGATACGCAGTATTTT. The encoded protein is CASSLRFFPGLFNTDTQYF.

This clone has just a few counts. This chain joins TRBV7-2 and TRBJ1-2; TRBD1 matches at 7 bases. Germline V gives CDR1 SGHTA, CDR2 FQGNSA. CDR3 length: 15 amino acids. V lost 1 base, J lost 6 bases, and 8 bases stayed unmatched. In nucleotides, the CDR3 is TGTGCCAGCAGCTTAGGAGGGGGCTTCGGAGATGGCTACACCTTC. It is translated as CASSLGGGFGDGYTF. Full variable domain (remainder filled in from reference TRBV7-2 and TRBJ1-2): GAGVSQSPSNKVTEKGKDVELRCDPISGHTALYWYRQSLGQGLEFLIYFQGNSAPDKSGLPSDRFSAERTGGSVSTLTIQRTQQEDSAVYLCASSLGGGFGDGYTFGSGTRLTVV.

The chain is built from TRBV7-6 and TRBJ2-5; 8 nucleotides match TRBD1. V gave up 4 bases and J gave up 0 bases; unmatched junction bases: 10. The CDR3 length is 17 residues. Germline V gene sequence: CDR1 SGHVS, CDR2 FNYEAQ. CDR3 in DNA: TGTGCCAGCAGCTCATATCGGGACAGGACTTACCAAGAGACCCAGTACTTC. This gives the protein CASSSYRDRTYQETQYF.

DNA of the CDR3: TGTGCCATCACCCCGACTAGCGGGGCCTTAGTGGTGACCCAGTACTTC. Protein sequence: CAITPTSGALVVTQYF. V gene TRBV10-3 combines with J gene TRBJ2-5; 11 positions agree with TRBD2. The V segment lost 7 bases and the J segment 7 bases; nucleotides outside the gene matches: 14. This CDR3 region has 16 residues. CDR1 ENHRY and CDR2 SYGVKD come from the germline V gene.

CDR3 coding DNA: TGTGCCAGCAGTTACTCCAGTCAGGGGCCGAATCAGCCCCAGCATTTT. It codes for CASSYSSQGPNQPQHF. The V call is TRBV6-6, the J call TRBJ1-5, with a possible D match to TRBD1 (6 bases). Germline CDR1 is MNHNY and CDR2 is SVGAGI (reference sequence). V was shortened by 0 bases and J by 4 bases, with 13 bases between the two germline ends. The CDR3 contains 16 residues.

V gene TRBV5-1 combines with J gene TRBJ1-1, with 7 bases fitting TRBD1. Germline CDR1 and CDR2: SGHRS and YFSETQ. The CDR3 sequence is 14 residues long. Germline trimming cut 1 base from V and 3 bases from J; bases unmatched to any gene: 3. CDR3 in amino acids: CASSLHGTDTEAFF. The CDR3, as DNA: TGCGCCAGCAGCTTGCACGGGACAGACACTGAAGCTTTCTTT.

V gene TRBV3-1 (or the pseudogene TRBV3-2) combines with J gene TRBJ2-1; D is perhaps TRBD2 (5 bases). The CDR3 extends over 14 amino acids. The germline gives CDR1 LGHDT, CDR2 YNNKEL (reference sequence). V shed 3 bases and J shed 1 base, with 7 bases lying between them. This chain's CDR3 is CASSHSASYNEQFF. DNA of the CDR3: TGTGCCAGCAGCCATAGCGCTTCCTACAATGAGCAGTTCTTC.

The rearrangement uses TRBV5-1 and TRBJ1-1; D possibly corresponds to TRBD1 (6 bases). CDR1 and CDR2 from the germline V gene are SGHRS and YFSETQ. This CDR3 comprises 14 residues. Trimming took off 4 bases at V and 1 base at J, with 11 bases between the two ends. CDR3 sequence: CASSTGQQNTEAFF. The CDR3 DNA follows: TGCGCCAGCAGCACGGGACAACAGAACACTGAAGCTTTCTTT.

V gene TRBV3-1 (or the pseudogene TRBV3-2) combines with J gene TRBJ2-1, with 10 bases that match TRBD2. The length of the CDR3 is 17 residues. CDR1 is LGHDT and CDR2 is YNNKEL in the germline V gene (reference sequence). V lost 2 bases, J lost 6 bases, and 10 bases stayed unmatched. CDR3 region: CASSQSVRIAGGNEQFF. The CDR3 DNA follows: TGTGCCAGCAGCCAAAGCGTTCGAATAGCGGGAGGCAATGAGCAGTTCTTC.

Remarks on this clone: Other DNA sequences in the same sample also yield this CDR3. The chain links TRBV5-1 to TRBJ1-2; 8 positions match TRBD1. CDR3 size: 15 residues. The V gene's germline CDR1 is SGHRS and CDR2 YFSETQ. The V segment lost 0 bases and the J segment 6 bases; nucleotides outside the gene matches: 7. The CDR3 sequence is CASSLDPGQVDGYTF. Here the CDR3 DNA reads TGCGCCAGCAGCTTGGACCCGGGACAGGTGGATGGCTACACCTTC. The full variable domain, with the rest looked up from reference TRBV5-1 and TRBJ1-2, is KAGVTQTPRYLIKTRGQQVTLSCSPISGHRSVSWYQQTPGQGLQFLFEYFSETQRNKGNFPGRFSGRQFSNSRSEMNVSTLELGDSALYLCASSLDPGQVDGYTFGSGTRLTVV.

The chain has TRBV19 and TRBJ1-5, with D perhaps TRBD1 (6 bases). The CDR3 totals 14 residues. Trimming stripped 4 bases from V and 5 bases from J, with 12 bases between. CDR1 is LNHDA and CDR2 is SQIVND in the germline V gene (reference sequence). The CDR3 nucleotides read TGTGCCAGTAGTACCGGACAGTTGGATCAGCCCCAGCATTTT. Its protein is CASSTGQLDQPQHF.

This chain uses TRBV27 with TRBJ2-5; D might be TRBD2 (5 bases). V was clipped by 4 bases and J by 0 bases, with 6 bases between them. Germline-derived CDR1 and CDR2 are MNHEY and SMNVEV (reference sequence). The CDR3 runs 13 residues. The CDR3 loop reads CASSWEYQETQYF. The CDR3, as DNA: TGTGCCAGCAGTTGGGAGTACCAAGAGACCCAGTACTTC.

The chain combines TRBV6-1 with TRBJ2-2, with TRBD1 identical over 11 bases. Germline CDR1 reads MNHNS; CDR2 reads SASEGT. CDR3 size: 15 residues. V lost 3 bases and J lost 6; bases outside the gene matches: 3. This CDR3 reads CASSDRTGGSGELFF. The CDR3, as DNA: TGTGCCAGCAGTGACCGGACAGGGGGCTCCGGGGAGCTGTTTTTT.

The chain employs TRBV5-6 and TRBJ2-7, with 7 bases fitting TRBD1. CDR1 and CDR2 from the germline V gene are SGHDT and YYEEEE. The CDR3 runs to 15 residues. J gave up 5 bases and V 4 bases, and 12 bases lay outside the gene matches. In DNA, the CDR3 is TGTGCCAGCAGCCCCATAGGACAGGTTGCCAACGAGCAGTACTTC. Its translation is CASSPIGQVANEQYF.